This is a list of T cell receptor beta chains from one sample in a study of blood T cell repertoires in COVID-19. Clones were read by immunoSEQ multiplex PCR, and TCRdb kept only the in-frame ones, dropping some. This repertoire shows a few hundred thousand clones, roughly 90% found once; its top ten account for 1.2% to 1.5%. Sequenced: PBMCs or T cells enriched from blood (not recorded which). Receptors originate from a woman aged 18-29 years who had been exposed to COVID-19. Both conserved end residues are part of each CDR3. Each record gives: J gene, clone size, D gene, V gene, CDR3 protein, CDR3 DNA. D genes are given only for firm matches. Rows may omit the clone size; those that give it use once, few, many or a size class.

>TRBJ2-1|NA|NA|TRBV29-1
CSVVSYNEQFF
TGCAGCGTTGTTAGCTACAATGAGCAGTTCTTC
>TRBJ1-6|NA|NA|TRBV20-1
CSARGQSPLHF
TGCAGTGCTAGAGGGCAATCACCCCTCCACTTT
>TRBJ2-7|NA|NA|TRBV7-2
CASSLGIGIPYEQYF
TGTGCCAGCAGCTTGGGTATCGGGATCCCCTACGAGCAGTACTTC
>TRBJ2-1|NA|NA|TRBV10-3
CAIRDRNYNEQFF
TGTGCCATCAGAGACAGAAACTACAATGAGCAGTTCTTC
>TRBJ1-3|NA|TRBD1|TRBV19
CASGTGRNTIYF
TGTGCCAGTGGGACAGGGCGAAACACCATATATTTT
>TRBJ1-2|NA|NA|TRBV28
CASSTPQVPYGYTF
TGTGCCAGCAGCACCCCCCAGGTCCCTTATGGCTACACCTTC
>TRBJ2-2|NA|TRBD1|TRBV7-2
CASSFGQANTGELFF
TGTGCCAGCAGTTTCGGACAGGCGAACACCGGGGAGCTGTTTTTT
>TRBJ2-7|NA|TRBD1|TRBV4-1
CASSQDRTGVTYEQYF
TGCGCCAGCAGCCAAGATAGGACAGGGGTTACCTACGAGCAGTACTTC
>TRBJ2-1|NA|TRBD2|TRBV12-5
CASGLAPRSGGDVNEQFF
TGTGCTAGTGGTTTGGCCCCTCGTAGCGGGGGGGACGTCAATGAGCAGTTCTTC
>TRBJ1-6|NA|TRBD1|TRBV7-8
CASSFTGENNSPLHF
TGTGCCAGCAGCTTCACAGGGGAGAATAATTCACCCCTCCACTTT
>TRBJ1-4|NA|NA|TRBV27
CASSLSPLRGNEKLFF
TGTGCCAGCAGTTTATCGCCCCTCAGGGGTAATGAAAAACTGTTTTTT
>TRBJ2-3|NA|TRBD1|TRBV12-3/TRBV12-4
CASSLTGTDTQYF
TGTGCCAGCAGTTTGACAGGGACAGATACGCAGTATTTT
>TRBJ2-1|NA|NA|TRBV24-1
CATARTQGKYNEQFF
TGTGCCACCGCTAGGACCCAGGGGAAATACAATGAGCAGTTCTTC
>TRBJ2-3|NA|TRBD2|TRBV5-1
CASSLRGDTDTQYF
TGCGCCAGCAGCTTGCGGGGGGACACAGATACGCAGTATTTT
>TRBJ2-5|NA|TRBD2|TRBV5-1
CASSLVFFGREGAQETQYF
TGCGCCAGCAGCTTGGTGTTCTTCGGGCGGGAGGGCGCACAAGAGACCCAGTACTTC
>TRBJ2-7|NA|NA|TRBV14
CASSQDLVGSGSKYF
NA
>TRBJ2-7|NA|TRBD2|TRBV3-1/TRBV3-2
CASSQKLAGGFARTYEQYF
TGTGCCAGCAGCCAAAAACTAGCGGGAGGATTTGCAAGAACCTACGAGCAGTACTTC
>TRBJ2-4|NA|NA|TRBV10-3
CAISEVAGPIAKNIQYF
TGTGCCATCAGTGAGGTGGCGGGCCCAATAGCCAAAAACATTCAGTACTTC
>TRBJ1-2|NA|TRBD1|TRBV7-9
CASSLTGGDNYGYTF
TGTGCCAGCAGCTTGACAGGGGGGGATAACTATGGCTACACCTTC
>TRBJ2-2|NA|NA|TRBV3-1/TRBV3-2
CASSQSGNTGELFF
TGTGCCAGCAGCCAATCGGGGAACACCGGGGAGCTGTTTTTT
>TRBJ1-6|NA|TRBD1|TRBV28
CASSLDWDRNSPLHF
TGTGCCAGCAGTTTAGATTGGGACAGGAATTCACCCCTCCACTTT
>TRBJ1-2|NA|NA|TRBV7-2
CASSFSERAGYTF
TGTGCCAGCAGCTTTAGCGAGAGGGCCGGCTACACCTTC
>TRBJ2-1|NA|NA|TRBV25-1
CASRQGFEQFF
TGTGCCAGCAGACAGGGATTTGAGCAGTTCTTC
>TRBJ1-4|once|TRBD1|TRBV19
CATGTGFNEKLFF
TGTGCCACCGGGACAGGCTTTAATGAAAAACTGTTTTTT
>TRBJ1-2|NA|TRBD1|TRBV5-1
CASSLADGQGSGYTF
TGCGCCAGCAGCTTGGCCGATGGACAGGGGAGTGGCTACACCTTC
>TRBJ2-1|NA|TRBD1|TRBV5-1
CASSIQGVENEQFF
TGCGCCAGCAGCATACAGGGGGTTGAGAATGAGCAGTTCTTC
>TRBJ2-5|NA|NA|TRBV7-2
CASSLTGGAETQYF
TGTGCCAGCAGCTTAACAGGAGGGGCCGAGACCCAGTACTTC